Below, 10 T cell receptor beta chains from the same sample are listed, as sequenced in a study of blood T cell repertoires in COVID-19. Data came from immunoSEQ multiplex PCR; TCRdb stores just in-frame clones and leaves some out. The data contain around 130,000 clones, roughly 80% of them seen just once; the ten biggest clones take up approximately 8%. Sequenced: peripheral blood. These receptors came from a human donor in a cohort sampled during active COVID-19.

This clone has only a few counts. Here the CDR3 reads CASSMAGVGNTIYF. The CDR3 nucleotides read TGTGCCAGTAGTATGGCGGGGGTCGGAAACACCATATATTTT. The chain carries TRBV19 and TRBJ1-3; a weak D match, TRBD1 (5 bases). V lost 3 bases and J 4 bases, leaving 10 bases between the germline ends. This CDR3 region has 14 residues. Germline assignment: CDR1 LNHDA and CDR2 SQIVND (reference sequence).

V and J are TRBV11-2 and TRBJ1-1; D perhaps matches TRBD1 (5 bases). Trimming cost V 6 bases and J 1 base, with 18 bases left between them. The CDR3 is 16 residues long. Germline V gene lookup returns CDR1 SGHAT and CDR2 FQNNGV. CDR3 protein: CASRSPKGRGNTEAFF. The DNA for the CDR3 is TGTGCCAGCAGATCCCCGAAGGGGCGCGGGAACACTGAAGCTTTCTTT.

V is TRBV11-3 and J is TRBJ1-5; D is uncertain. CDR3 length: 20 amino acids. Trimming removed 6 bases from V and 5 bases from J, with 32 bases in between. CDR1 and CDR2 from the germline V gene are SGHNT and YENEEA. The CDR3 loop reads CASRLPRRQPYTFIDQPQHF. In DNA, the CDR3 is TGTGCCAGCAGACTCCCCCGGCGGCAGCCCTACACCTTTATCGATCAGCCCCAGCATTTT.

The chain is built from TRBV10-3 and TRBJ1-2, with 7 bases fitting TRBD1. Germline trimming cut 5 bases from V and 3 bases from J; bases unmatched to any gene: 6. The CDR3 has 14 amino acids. Per the germline V gene, CDR1 is ENHRY and CDR2 is SYGVKD. The CDR3 region is CAISTGVVDYGYTF. As DNA, the CDR3 is TGTGCCATCAGTACAGGGGTAGTGGACTATGGCTACACCTTC.

The rearrangement uses TRBV12-5 and TRBJ2-1; D might be TRBD2 (5 bases). The CDR3 totals 17 residues. V dropped 1 base and J dropped 0 bases, with 13 bases sitting between them. Germline assignment: CDR1 LGHNT and CDR2 FRNRAP. Here the CDR3 DNA reads TGTGCTAGTGGTTTGGCCGGACTTATTCTCTCCTACAATGAGCAGTTCTTC. As protein: CASGLAGLILSYNEQFF.

CDR3 DNA: TGTGCCAGCAGCCCCGGACAGGGAGCTTTCTTT. It translates to CASSPGQGAFF. This chain connects TRBV7-9 to TRBJ1-1; 8 bases match TRBD1. The V gene's germline CDR1 is SEHNR and CDR2 FQNEAQ (reference sequence). V shed 5 bases, J shed 10 bases, and the junction held 3 bases outside the gene matches. This CDR3 spans 11 amino acids.

The rearrangement uses TRBV18 and TRBJ2-3; 8 bases match TRBD1. J was trimmed by 4 bases and V by 4 bases; bases with no gene match: 4. The CDR3 covers 14 residues. Germline-derived CDR1 and CDR2 are KGHSH and LQKENI. CDR3 DNA: TGTGCCAGCTCACAAGGACAGGGTGCAGATACGCAGTATTTT. Encoded protein: CASSQGQGADTQYF.

This sequence joins TRBV7-8 and TRBJ2-3, with D possibly TRBD1 on 5 matching bases. This CDR3 is built from 15 residues. V lost 5 bases, J lost 1 base, and 13 bases lay in between. Germline assignment: CDR1 SGHVS and CDR2 FQNEAQ. In DNA form, the CDR3 reads TGTGCCAGCAGCCGTGGCAGGGTAGGCACAGATACGCAGTATTTT. Translating gives CASSRGRVGTDTQYF.

The chain links TRBV19 to TRBJ1-2, with a weak D call TRBD1 (6 bases). Germline V gene lookup returns CDR1 LNHDA and CDR2 SQIVND (reference sequence). The CDR3 is 11 residues long. Trimming removed 5 bases at V and 7 bases at J, with 8 bases between. CDR3 in DNA: TGTGCCAGTAGTCTACAGGGTGGCTACACCTTC. The encoded protein is CASSLQGGYTF.

This clone was picked up a small number of times. J is TRBJ1-2 and V is TRBV11-2; possibly TRBD1 for D (5 bases). Germline CDR1 and CDR2: SGHAT and FQNNGV. The V end was cut by 0 bases, the J end by 5 bases, with 10 bases between. This CDR3 has 14 residues. The CDR3 DNA reads TGTGCCAGCAGCTTAGAAGGCAGGGCTTATGGCTACACCTTC. Encoded protein: CASSLEGRAYGYTF.